Following are 32 T cell receptor beta chains from one sample sequenced in a study of shared clonotypes between healthy human individuals (TCRdb year 2020). Library prep was done by the immunoSEQ multiplex PCR assay. TCRdb mirrors the immuneACCESS table, restricted to in-frame sequences. Some clones are absent from its copies; in checked studies, under half trace to an unresolved V gene, and the reason for the others is unknown. The sample records approximately 2.5 million clones, more than 80% of which are singletons. Roughly 0.15% of the sample belongs to the ten largest clones. The sequencing sample was made of naive CD4+ T cells sorted from blood. The cell subset or site label of this sample denotes: CD45RA+ positively selected. The receptors come from a man aged 18 to 30 in good health.

Regarding this clone: Other DNA sequences in this specimen translate into the identical CDR3. The chain employs TRBV5-1 and TRBJ2-5, with D possibly matching TRBD1 (5 bases). V gave up 1 base and J gave up 2 bases, with 6 bases separating them. The CDR3 has 13 residues. The germline V gene has CDR1 SGHRS and CDR2 YFSETQ. The CDR3 protein is CASSLPGQETQYF. In DNA, the CDR3 is TGCGCCAGCAGCTTGCCAGGGCAAGAGACCCAGTACTTC.

The chain recombines TRBV19 with TRBJ1-6, with TRBD1 matching over 8 bases. The CDR3 covers 14 residues. Germline V CDR1 and CDR2: LNHDA, SQIVND (reference sequence). V dropped 6 bases and J dropped 14; count of bases not matched to a gene: 12. In DNA, the CDR3 is TGTGCCAGTAGGATGGGGACAGGAGTCTTATCCCTCCACTTT. Translated: CASRMGTGVLSLHF.

The rearrangement uses TRBV2 and TRBJ2-3; 7 bases match TRBD1. Germline V CDR1 and CDR2: SNHLY, FYNNEI. V gave up 7 bases and J gave up 4 bases; unmatched junction bases: 5. The CDR3 runs 13 residues. CDR3 DNA: TGTGCCAGCATCTCAGGGGGTTCAGATACGCAGTATTTT. It is translated as CASISGGSDTQYF.

The chain has TRBV2 and TRBJ1-4; D remains ambiguous. The germline gives CDR1 SNHLY, CDR2 FYNNEI. CDR3 size: 15 residues. The V end was cut by 5 bases, the J end by 7 bases, with 17 bases between. CDR3 region: CASSPVEGRGEKLFF. In DNA, the CDR3 is TGTGCCAGCAGTCCGGTAGAAGGGCGGGGTGAAAAACTGTTTTTT.

The rearrangement joins TRBV5-1 to TRBJ1-1; D not resolved. The V end was cut by 6 bases, the J end by 8 bases, with 17 bases between. CDR1 SGHRS and CDR2 YFSETQ come from the germline V gene. This CDR3 spans 13 amino acids. The CDR3 nucleotides are TGCGCCAGCAACTTTCCAGGTGGAAGCGAAGCTTTCTTT. Protein sequence: CASNFPGGSEAFF. Full variable domain (remainder filled in from reference TRBV5-1 and TRBJ1-1): KAGVTQTPRYLIKTRGQQVTLSCSPISGHRSVSWYQQTPGQGLQFLFEYFSETQRNKGNFPGRFSGRQFSNSRSEMNVSTLELGDSALYLCASNFPGGSEAFFGQGTRLTVV.

V and J are TRBV9 and TRBJ1-5; D remains ambiguous. This CDR3 contains 13 residues. Germline V gene data show CDR1 as SGDLS and CDR2 as YYNGEE. Trimming cost V 0 bases and J 9 bases, with 10 bases left between them. CDR3 sequence reads: CASSVGTDRPQHF. CDR3 DNA sequence: TGTGCCAGCAGCGTAGGAACGGATCGGCCCCAGCATTTT.

The V call is TRBV30, the J call TRBJ1-2; 8 bases line up with TRBD1. Trimming cost V 8 bases and J 0 bases; bases outside gene matches: 5. The CDR3 consists of 13 residues. Looked up from germline, CDR1 is GTSNPN and CDR2 is SVGIG (reference sequence). CDR3 loop: CARDRQANYGYTF. DNA of the CDR3: TGTGCCCGGGACAGGCAAGCTAACTATGGCTACACCTTC.

This sequence joins TRBV10-3 and TRBJ1-1; TRBD1 agrees at 7 bases. The CDR3 is 14 amino acids. The germline CDR1 and CDR2 sequences are ENHRY and SYGVKD. With 6 bases clipped from V and 1 base from J, the junction kept 5 bases outside the gene matches. Written as DNA, the CDR3 is TGTGCCATCAGAAGGACAGGAGAGAACACTGAAGCTTTCTTT. It codes for CAIRRTGENTEAFF.

This clone was seen just once. The chain has TRBV18 and TRBJ2-7; D assignment may be TRBD1 or TRBD2 (6 bases each). V was trimmed by 0 bases and J by 4 bases, leaving 16 bases between them. The CDR3 is made up of 16 amino acids. Looked up from germline, CDR1 is KGHSH and CDR2 is LQKENI. The CDR3 loop reads CASSPPTKGGEYEQYF. The CDR3 nucleotides read TGTGCCAGCTCACCACCAACTAAGGGGGGAGAATACGAGCAGTACTTC.

V gene TRBV10-1 combines with J gene TRBJ2-3, with 11 bases matching TRBD2. This CDR3 spans 17 amino acids. The trim removed 5 bases at V and 3 bases at J, leaving 10 bases unmatched. Germline V gives CDR1 WNHNN, CDR2 SYGVQD (reference sequence). As DNA, the CDR3 is TGCGCCAGCAGTCCCGCCGGGCTAGCGGGAGGAACAGATACGCAGTATTTT. Its translation is CASSPAGLAGGTDTQYF.

The chain carries TRBV7-8 and TRBJ2-2; TRBD1 might be the D (5 bases). Germline loops: CDR1 SGHVS, CDR2 FQNEAQ. The length of the CDR3 is 16 residues. V gave up 6 bases and J gave up 2 bases, with 16 bases separating them. The CDR3 protein is CASRAAGLRNTGELFF. The CDR3 nucleotides read TGTGCCAGCAGAGCAGCAGGGCTGCGTAACACCGGGGAGCTGTTTTTT.

V gene TRBV4-3 combines with J gene TRBJ1-2, with TRBD1 matching over 7 bases. Germline assignment: CDR1 LGHNA and CDR2 YSLEER. J lost 4 bases, V lost 3 bases, and 8 bases had no gene match. This CDR3 comprises 15 residues. The CDR3 sequence: CASSQGSGTAYGYTF. The DNA of the CDR3 is TGCGCCAGCAGCCAGGGTTCCGGGACAGCCTATGGCTACACCTTC.

The chain combines TRBV6-5 with TRBJ2-7, with 14 bases fitting TRBD2. Germline lookup yields CDR1 MNHEY and CDR2 SVGAGI. This CDR3 has 15 amino acids. The V and J ends lost 10 bases and 5 bases, in that order; junction bases with no gene match: 10. The CDR3 coding sequence is TGTGCCACCGGGGGACTAGCGGGAGAAATGCACGAGCAGTACTTC. Translated, it gives CATGGLAGEMHEQYF.

This rearrangement joins TRBV5-8 to TRBJ1-3, with 7 nucleotides matching TRBD1. The trim removed 5 bases at V and 4 bases at J, leaving 6 bases unmatched. This CDR3 spans 14 amino acids. The germline CDR1 and CDR2 sequences are SGHTS and YDEGEE. Written as DNA, the CDR3 is TGTGCCAGCAGTTTTGACAGGGTCGGAAACACCATATATTTT. This sequence encodes CASSFDRVGNTIYF.

This clone was counted a single time. The J gene is TRBJ1-3, the V gene TRBV28; D possibly corresponds to TRBD1 (5 bases). The ends were cut back, 3 bases at V and 2 bases at J, with 11 bases in the middle. The CDR3 extends over 15 amino acids. Looked up from germline, CDR1 is MDHEN and CDR2 is SYDVKM. CDR3 DNA: TGTGCCAGCAGTTTGACCGGGACGCCTGGAAACACCATATATTTT. Encoded protein: CASSLTGTPGNTIYF. Drawing the rest from reference TRBV28 and TRBJ1-3, the complete variable domain is DVKVTQSSRYLVKRTGEKVFLECVQDMDHENMFWYRQDPGLGLRLIYFSYDVKMKEKGDIPEGYSVSREKKERFSLILESASTNQTSMYLCASSLTGTPGNTIYFGEGSWLTVV.

This chain connects TRBV27 to TRBJ1-2, with D unresolved. The germline V gene has CDR1 MNHEY and CDR2 SMNVEV (reference sequence). V was cut by 4 bases and J by 8 bases, with 11 bases left in between. This CDR3 is 12 amino acids long. CDR3 protein: CASSSSGRGYTF. The CDR3 coding sequence is TGTGCCAGCAGTTCCTCAGGCCGAGGCTACACCTTC.

The chain links TRBV11-2 to TRBJ1-6; D is undetermined. The V end lost 4 bases, the J end lost 7 bases, and 14 bases lay between the germline ends. The CDR3 sequence is 15 residues long. The germline V gene has CDR1 SGHAT and CDR2 FQNNGV. The DNA for the CDR3 is TGTGCCAGCAGCTCCCAGCGAACGGGAAATTCACCCCTCCACTTT. Its translation: CASSSQRTGNSPLHF. Full variable domain (remainder filled in from reference TRBV11-2 and TRBJ1-6): EAGVAQSPRYKIIEKRQSVAFWCNPISGHATLYWYQQILGQGPKLLIQFQNNGVVDDSQLPKDRFSAERLKGVDSTLKIQPAKLEDSAVYLCASSSQRTGNSPLHFGNGTRLTVT.

The chain links TRBV10-2 to TRBJ1-5, with 9 positions matching TRBD1. V lost 2 bases, J lost 0 bases, and 8 bases stayed unmatched. The length of the CDR3 is 18 residues. The germline V gene has CDR1 WSHSY and CDR2 SAAADI. The CDR3 loop reads CASSEDRGNFYSNQPQHF. The CDR3 coding sequence is TGCGCCAGCAGTGAGGACAGGGGGAATTTCTATAGCAATCAGCCCCAGCATTTT.

The chain is built from TRBV5-1 and TRBJ2-3; the D is unclear. Germline V gives CDR1 SGHRS, CDR2 YFSETQ. V shed 6 bases and J shed 5 bases, with 19 bases lying between them. The CDR3 is 15 residues long. The CDR3 reads CASTDGRRARDTQYF. The CDR3 nucleotides are TGCGCCAGCACCGACGGCCGAAGGGCCAGAGATACGCAGTATTTT.

The chain carries TRBV18 and TRBJ1-5; tentative D call: TRBD1 (5 bases). The CDR3 contains 14 residues. Germline lookup yields CDR1 KGHSH and CDR2 LQKENI. The V end was cut by 5 bases, the J end by 6 bases, with 14 bases between. CDR3 sequence (DNA): TGTGCCAGCTCATCTTCGGGTGGGGCTCAGCCCCAGCATTTT. Translating gives CASSSSGGAQPQHF.

The V call is TRBV10-3, the J call TRBJ1-2, with 10 bases matching TRBD1. The V gene end was trimmed by 10 bases and the J gene end by 8 bases; junction bases not matched to a gene: 10. Germline CDR1 reads ENHRY; CDR2 reads SYGVKD. This CDR3 has 13 residues. The CDR3 sequence is CATSVGTGDGYTF. In nucleotides, the CDR3 is TGTGCCACCTCTGTGGGGACAGGGGACGGCTACACCTTC.

The rearrangement joins TRBV6-1 to TRBJ2-7; TRBD2 matches 9 bases. Germline values: CDR1 MNHNS, CDR2 SASEGT. V lost 2 bases and J lost 9; bases outside the gene matches: 5. This CDR3 contains 13 residues. This CDR3 is CASSEKRGVVQYF. The CDR3 DNA sequence: TGTGCCAGCAGTGAAAAGCGGGGGGTTGTGCAGTACTTC.

The sample holds one count of this clone. The chain carries TRBV18 and TRBJ2-7; the match to TRBD2 covers 15 bases. This CDR3 has 15 amino acids. V was pared by 5 bases and J by 4 bases, with 3 bases of the junction left unmatched. Looked up from germline, CDR1 is KGHSH and CDR2 is LQKENI. CDR3 DNA: TGTGCCAGCTCAGGCGGGACTAGCGGGGGGTACGAGCAGTACTTC. This sequence encodes CASSGGTSGGYEQYF.

V usage is TRBV4-3 and J usage is TRBJ2-6; D may be TRBD2 (6 bases). This CDR3 is 17 amino acids long. Trimming shortened V by 4 bases and J by 3 bases, and 16 bases separated the two germline ends. Germline V gene sequence: CDR1 LGHNA, CDR2 YSLEER. CDR3 DNA sequence: TGCGCCAGCAGCCCCGGAGGCGGGGAACTTGGGGCCAACGTCCTGACTTTC. This translates into CASSPGGGELGANVLTF.

This clone has just a few counts. This chain connects TRBV5-1 to TRBJ1-5; a possible D gene is TRBD1 (6 bases). V lost 4 bases, J lost 10 bases, and 18 bases lay in between. Germline V gives CDR1 SGHRS, CDR2 YFSETQ. The CDR3 totals 14 residues. CDR3 loop: CASSPNWGLEPQHF. In DNA form, the CDR3 reads TGCGCCAGCAGCCCAAATTGGGGGCTCGAACCCCAGCATTTT.

This clone appeared a single time. The chain recombines TRBV4-1 with TRBJ2-3, with D hard to call. Trimming left V 4 bases short and J 1 base short, with 6 bases between. From germline, CDR1 is MGHRA and CDR2 YSYEKL. The CDR3 extends over 13 amino acids. The CDR3 region has the DNA TGCGCCAGCAGCCTCCCTGGCACAGATACGCAGTATTTT. Translation: CASSLPGTDTQYF.

As for this clone: Other nucleotide sequences in the sample specify the same CDR3. The chain employs TRBV9 and TRBJ1-1; tentatively, D is TRBD1 (6 bases). CDR3 size: 14 residues. With 4 bases removed from V and 5 bases from J, the gap between germline ends came to 15 bases. CDR1 and CDR2 from the germline V gene are SGDLS and YYNGEE. The CDR3 reads CASSPRTANTEAFF. CDR3 nucleotide sequence: TGTGCCAGCAGCCCCCGGACAGCAAATACTGAAGCTTTCTTT.

CDR3 in amino acids: CASSPSRGTNYGYTF. The CDR3 nucleotides are TGTGCCAGCAGCCCGAGTAGGGGGACTAACTATGGCTACACCTTC. The chain has TRBV5-4 and TRBJ1-2, with TRBD1 as a possible D gene (6 bases). CDR3 length: 15 amino acids. CDR1 and CDR2 (germline): SGHNT, YYREEE (reference sequence). Trimming left V 4 bases short and J 0 bases short, with 13 bases between.

The chain is built from TRBV19 and TRBJ1-5, with 11 bases that match TRBD1. The CDR3 covers 19 residues. Losses at the gene ends were 2 bases for V and 3 bases for J; bases not matched to a gene: 12. CDR1 is LNHDA, CDR2 SQIVND, per germline (reference sequence). CDR3 nucleotides: TGTGCCAGTAGTATAAAGGGACAGGGGGGGACTTTAATCAATCAGCCCCAGCATTTT. It translates to CASSIKGQGGTLINQPQHF. The full variable domain, in which reference TRBV19 and TRBJ1-5 provide the parts outside the CDR3, is DGGITQSPKYLFRKEGQNVTLSCEQNLNHDAMYWYRQDPGQGLRLIYYSQIVNDFQKGDIAEGYSVSREKKESFPLTVTSAQKNPTAFYLCASSIKGQGGTLINQPQHFGDGTRLSIL.

This clone was recorded only once. This may be a read error, as it is one base from a much larger clone. Distinct nucleotide sequences in the sample also encode this CDR3. The rearrangement uses TRBV6-6 and TRBJ1-2; possible D gene TRBD1, 6 bases. CDR3 length equals 13 residues. The germline gives CDR1 MNHNY, CDR2 SVGAGI (reference sequence). Between the trimmed V and J ends, which lost 5 bases and 1 base, there was a span of 8 bases. The CDR3 loop is CASSPDSNYGYTF. The CDR3 DNA reads TGTGCCAGCAGTCCGGACAGTAACTATGGCTACACCTTC.

V is TRBV6-5 and J is TRBJ2-3; 10 positions match TRBD2. CDR1 and CDR2 from the germline V gene are MNHEY and SVGAGI. There are 15 residues in the CDR3. The V gene end was trimmed by 4 bases and the J gene end by 0 bases; junction bases not matched to a gene: 1. CDR3 nucleotide sequence: TGTGCCAGCAGTTCAGCGGGAGGGAGCACAGATACGCAGTATTTT. Its translation is CASSSAGGSTDTQYF.

As regards this clone: This sample also contains other DNA sequences that code for the same CDR3. J is TRBJ1-5 and V is TRBV18; 7 nucleotides align to TRBD1. Germline V gene lookup returns CDR1 KGHSH and CDR2 LQKENI. CDR3 length: 13 amino acids. After removal of 6 bases from V and 7 bases from J, the junction contained 6 bases not matched to a gene. The CDR3 is CASSQGGGQPQHF. CDR3 DNA: TGTGCCAGCTCCCAAGGGGGCGGGCAGCCCCAGCATTTT.